These 9 T cell receptor beta chains originate from one sample sequenced in a study of technical replicates of blood from a few donors. The data were produced by immunoSEQ multiplex PCR, yet TCRdb's version contains in-frame clones alone and is incomplete. The repertoire consists of some 80,000 clones, with about 94% occurring once and the leading ten covering roughly 0.36%. What was sequenced was T cells isolated from PBMCs. The receptors derive from a human donor in good health.

V is TRBV28 and J is TRBJ1-1; the D gene is possibly TRBD1 (5 bases). V lost 5 bases to trimming and J lost 4 bases, with 14 bases between them. The CDR3 has 14 amino acids. The germline gives CDR1 MDHEN, CDR2 SYDVKM. This CDR3 reads CASSPGGSFTEAFF. In DNA, the CDR3 is TGTGCCAGCAGTCCCGGGGGATCCTTCACTGAAGCTTTCTTT.

The genes are TRBV27 and TRBJ1-5; TRBD1 is a possible D gene (5 bases). The CDR3 covers 14 residues. Germline loops: CDR1 MNHEY, CDR2 SMNVEV (reference sequence). V shed 3 bases and J shed 2 bases, with 8 bases lying between them. DNA for the CDR3: TGTGCCAGCAGTTTCAGGGTAGGCAATCAGCCCCAGCATTTT. Translation: CASSFRVGNQPQHF.

The CDR3 is CASRRTGELFF. The CDR3 bases are TGTGCCAGCCGCCGGACAGGGGAGCTGTTTTTT. The chain couples TRBV6-1 to TRBJ2-2, with D tentatively TRBD1 (5 bases). Per the germline V gene, CDR1 is MNHNS and CDR2 is SASEGT. V dropped 8 bases and J dropped 8 bases, with 9 bases sitting between them. CDR3 length: 11 amino acids.

This sequence joins TRBV18 and TRBJ2-5; D unclear. The V and J ends lost 6 bases and 2 bases respectively, with 7 bases between them. The CDR3 contains 12 residues. Per the germline V gene, CDR1 is KGHSH and CDR2 is LQKENI. The CDR3 nucleotides read TGTGCCAGCTCTGTCCTACAAGAGACCCAGTACTTC. It codes for CASSVLQETQYF.

The CDR3 region is CASSLTFNYGYTF. As DNA, the CDR3 is TGTGCCAGCAGTTTGACATTCAACTATGGCTACACCTTC. V usage is TRBV6-1 and J usage is TRBJ1-2; D uncertain. Germline CDR1 and CDR2: MNHNS and SASEGT. V dropped 5 bases and J dropped 2 bases, with 9 bases sitting between them. The CDR3 covers 13 residues.

CDR3 nucleotides: TGTGCCAGCAGCGTAGGAACGGGAGGGATGCACGAGCAGTACTTC. Protein product: CASSVGTGGMHEQYF. This chain uses TRBV9 with TRBJ2-7; TRBD2 aligns across 8 bases. With 0 bases clipped from V and 5 bases from J, the junction kept 7 bases outside the gene matches. The CDR3 runs to 15 residues. Germline-derived CDR1 and CDR2 are SGDLS and YYNGEE.

The chain combines TRBV5-4 with TRBJ2-7; D might be TRBD1 (6 bases). V was trimmed by 4 bases and J by 2 bases, leaving 10 bases between them. The CDR3 is 13 amino acids. CDR1 and CDR2 (germline): SGHNT, YYREEE (reference sequence). The DNA for the CDR3 is TGTGCCAGCAGCATAGGACAGACCTACGAGCAGTACTTC. This translates into CASSIGQTYEQYF.

The chain is built from TRBV20-1 and TRBJ1-2; maybe TRBD1 (5 bases). From germline, CDR1 is DFQATT and CDR2 SNEGSKA (reference sequence). With 5 bases removed from V and 7 bases from J, the gap between germline ends came to 11 bases. The CDR3 spans 11 residues. CDR3 in DNA: TGCAGTGCTGGAGGGACTGGTGGCTACACCTTC. Its translation is CSAGGTGGYTF.

The rearrangement uses TRBV10-3 and TRBJ2-1; 12 positions agree with TRBD2. Trimming took 2 bases from V and 10 from J; bases not matched to a gene: 6. CDR3 length: 15 residues. The germline V gene encodes CDR1 ENHRY and CDR2 SYGVKD. CDR3 region: CAISEEPSGRGEQFF. CDR3 nucleotides: TGTGCCATCAGTGAGGAACCTAGCGGGAGGGGAGAGCAGTTCTTC.